Described below is a single T cell receptor (beta chain) sequence and its context. Its antigen is as yet unknown. The source of the sample is a study of T cell responses to AZD1222 COVID-19 vaccine. In germline, CDR1 is SGHKS, CDR2 YYEKEE (reference sequence). The CDR3 extends over 15 amino acids. Between the trimmed V and J ends, which lost 0 bases and 4 bases, there was a span of 10 bases. Repertoires were generated with immunoSEQ multiplex PCR, while TCRdb's copy carries only in-frame clones and drops some. The sample contains under 100,000 clones, 90% of which appear only once. Study-wide points: Nearly half of spike-specific TCRs reportedly target unmutated variant regions. Seropositive at baseline were only five or six AZD1222 recipients. There were mostly white British donors and more females than males, and clonal diversity was possibly underestimated.

The starting material was peripheral blood, obtained on day 0 of AZD1222 vaccination. The J gene is TRBJ1-4, the V gene TRBV5-5; D might be TRBD1 (5 bases). The receptor's source is an adult in good health. The CDR3 DNA follows: TGTGCCAGCAGCTTGGTTACAGGCAGTAATGAAAAACTGTTTTTT. Translated: CASSLVTGSNEKLFF.